This T cell receptor (beta chain) was identified in a study of T-cell reconstitution after alpha-beta-depleted transplantation in children. A few counts support this clonotype. V was pared by 4 bases and J by 5 bases, with 9 bases between. Germline V gene sequence: CDR1 SEHNR, CDR2 FQNEAQ (reference sequence). This CDR3 is built from 14 residues. TCRbeta library construction was performed incorporating unique molecular identifiers. A single record per CDR3 protein comes from TCRdb applying MiXCR to the PCR reads. This sample yields 350,000 to 450,000 distinct CDR3 sequences, of which approximately 12% are seen a single time; around 4.5% belongs to the top ten.

The rearrangement links TRBV7-9 to TRBJ1-6; no reliable D call. Sequences were derived from PBMCs, sampled from the stem cell graft. The clonotype comes from a human donor who donated a stem cell graft to a child with Fanconi anemia. The CDR3 loop is CASSSTSNNSPLHF. The CDR3 DNA sequence: TGTGCCAGCAGCTCTACGTCAAATAATTCACCCCTCCACTTT. The complete variable domain, with remaining parts taken from reference TRBV7-9 and TRBJ1-6, reads DTGVSQNPRHKITKRGQNVTFRCDPISEHNRLYWYRQTLGQGPEFLTYFQNEAQLEKSRLLSDRFSAERPKGSFSTLEIQRTEQGDSAMYLCASSSTSNNSPLHFGNGTRLTVT.